The table lists the clone carrying this T cell receptor (beta chain) with a few counts. Its matching antigen is unknown. This specimen belongs to a study of cytomegalovirus exposure and HLA in healthy donors. Study-wide context: Among the 398 donors who were genotyped, roughly 76% fell in the genetic ancestry cluster that is associated with self-reported Caucasian donors.

Study-level points and caveats: An assumption of roughly uniform sequencing depth across donors underlay the presence/absence analyses.

The CDR3 loop spans 17 amino acids. CDR1 SGHRS and CDR2 YFSETQ come from the germline V gene. J gave up 0 bases and V 7 bases, and 15 bases lay outside the gene matches. The PCR employed 60 Vbeta primers together with 13 Jbeta primers. Only in-frame clones appear in the TCRdb table, and some are missing; sequencing was by immunoSEQ multiplex PCR. The sample includes tens of thousands of clones, approximately 66% seen only once; the top ten take 3.9%. V and J are TRBV5-1 and TRBJ2-7; 8 bases map to TRBD2. The clonotype originates from a man aged 30-40 years in good health and CMV-seronegative. Sequencing was carried out using PBMCs. CDR3 DNA: TGCGCCAGCCGCCCGGGAACTAGCGGAGGAAGCTCCTACGAGCAGTACTTC. Its translation is CASRPGTSGGSSYEQYF.